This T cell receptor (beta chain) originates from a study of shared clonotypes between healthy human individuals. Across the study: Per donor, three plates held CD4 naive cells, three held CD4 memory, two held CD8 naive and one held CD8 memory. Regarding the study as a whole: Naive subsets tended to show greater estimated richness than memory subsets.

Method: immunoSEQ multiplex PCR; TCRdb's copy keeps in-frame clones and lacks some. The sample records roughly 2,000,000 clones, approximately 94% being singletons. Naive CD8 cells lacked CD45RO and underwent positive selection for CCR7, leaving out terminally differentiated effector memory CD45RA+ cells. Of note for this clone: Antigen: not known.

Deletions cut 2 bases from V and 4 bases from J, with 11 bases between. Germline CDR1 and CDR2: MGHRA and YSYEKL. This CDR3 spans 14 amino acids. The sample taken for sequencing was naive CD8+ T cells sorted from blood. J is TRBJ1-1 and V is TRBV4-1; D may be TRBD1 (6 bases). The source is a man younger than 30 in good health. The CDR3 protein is CASSQRQVGTEAFF. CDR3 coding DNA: TGCGCCAGCAGCCAAAGACAGGTGGGCACTGAAGCTTTCTTT.